This passage covers 26 T cell receptor beta chains from one sample sequenced in a study of OX40 agonist ivuxolimab in advanced cancers. TCRdb's copy holds only in-frame clones and misses some; the assay was immunoSEQ multiplex PCR. The table includes almost 50,000 clones, roughly nine tenths detected once. The sequencing used CD4+ or CD8+ T cells sorted from blood, collected in a trial of the OX40 agonist ivuxolimab. Receptors were obtained from an adult with an advanced solid tumor such as melanoma, head and neck, liver or kidney cancer.

The rearrangement links TRBV5-1 to TRBJ1-2; TRBD1 agrees at 8 bases. Trimming at V came to 4 bases and at J to 4 bases, leaving 9 bases not matched to a gene. CDR1 SGHRS and CDR2 YFSETQ come from the germline V gene. The CDR3 sequence is 15 residues long. DNA for the CDR3: TGCGCCAGCAGCGCCCAGGGGGCCCAAGGCTATGGCTACACCTTC. It translates to CASSAQGAQGYGYTF.

This clone was detected a few times. V usage is TRBV10-2 and J usage is TRBJ2-3; D is uncertain. The CDR3 contains 14 residues. V lost 2 bases and J lost 2, with 8 bases in between. Germline lookup yields CDR1 WSHSY and CDR2 SAAADI. CDR3 sequence (DNA): TGCGCCAGCAGTGAGCTGGGTTACACAGATACGCAGTATTTT. The encoded protein is CASSELGYTDTQYF.

Regarding this clone: At one of its ends the junction is not consistent with the germline gene, which may arise from a read error. V gene TRBV7-7 combines with J gene TRBJ2-7; the D gene is possibly TRBD1 (5 bases). This CDR3 spans 13 amino acids. Germline loops: CDR1 SSHAT, CDR2 FNYEAQ (reference sequence). The CDR3 protein is CASSVAQGGEQYF. CDR3 DNA: TGTGCTAGCAGCGTCGCTCAGGGTGGCGAGCAGTACTTC.

This chain joins TRBV10-3 and TRBJ2-2, with TRBD1 identical over 8 bases. There are 14 residues in the CDR3. The V segment lost 10 bases and the J segment 4 bases; nucleotides outside the gene matches: 8. CDR1 and CDR2 from the germline V gene are ENHRY and SYGVKD. In nucleotides, the CDR3 is TGTGCCAACCTTTTCGACAGGGGCACCGGGGAGCTGTTTTTT. Residues: CANLFDRGTGELFF.

This clone was detected a few times. This chain joins TRBV18 and TRBJ1-6, with D unclear. Germline CDR1 and CDR2: KGHSH and LQKENI. V dropped 2 bases and J dropped 7 bases, with 9 bases sitting between them. This CDR3 spans 14 amino acids. CDR3 DNA sequence: TGTGCCAGCTCACCAGGCAGAACGAATTCACCCCTCCACTTT. The encoded protein is CASSPGRTNSPLHF.

The rearrangement joins TRBV6-1 to TRBJ2-6; D is uncertain. Germline CDR1 reads MNHNS; CDR2 reads SASEGT. The CDR3 sequence is 16 residues long. Trimming shortened V by 4 bases and J by 0 bases, and 10 bases separated the two germline ends. The CDR3 bases are TGTGCCAGCAGTGGGATGCTCGGCTCTGGGGCCAACGTCCTGACTTTC. Translation gives CASSGMLGSGANVLTF.

V is TRBV9 and J is TRBJ1-5; D ambiguous. The CDR3 runs 14 residues. Germline V gene data show CDR1 as SGDLS and CDR2 as YYNGEE. V was shortened by 4 bases and J by 1 base, with 9 bases between the two germline ends. Here the CDR3 reads CASSPQDSNQPQHF. CDR3 in DNA: TGTGCCAGCAGCCCCCAGGACAGCAATCAGCCCCAGCATTTT. Based on the CDR3 plus reference TRBV9 and TRBJ1-5, the full variable domain is DSGVTQTPKHLITATGQRVTLRCSPRSGDLSVYWYQQSLDQGLQFLIQYYNGEERAKGNILERFSAQQFPDLHSELNLSSLELGDSALYFCASSPQDSNQPQHFGDGTRLSIL.

This chain links TRBV5-6 with TRBJ2-7; 7 positions match TRBD1. Germline-derived CDR1 and CDR2 are SGHDT and YYEEEE. This CDR3 contains 15 residues. The J segment lost 2 bases and the V segment lost 3 bases, leaving 8 bases of the junction unmatched. CDR3 loop: CASSSIRGQTYEQYF. The CDR3 coding sequence is TGTGCCAGCAGCTCAATCCGGGGACAGACCTACGAGCAGTACTTC.

This sequence joins TRBV28 and TRBJ2-1; no definite D call. Deletions cut 3 bases from V and 2 bases from J, with 8 bases between. Per germline, CDR1 MDHEN and CDR2 SYDVKM. The CDR3 is made up of 14 amino acids. CDR3 sequence: CASSFLLTYNEQFF. CDR3 nucleotide sequence: TGTGCCAGCAGTTTTCTGTTGACCTACAATGAGCAGTTCTTC. The full variable domain, in which reference TRBV28 and TRBJ2-1 provide the parts outside the CDR3, is DVKVTQSSRYLVKRTGEKVFLECVQDMDHENMFWYRQDPGLGLRLIYFSYDVKMKEKGDIPEGYSVSREKKERFSLILESASTNQTSMYLCASSFLLTYNEQFFGPGTRLTVL.

This clone has a single count. The rearrangement links TRBV28 to TRBJ1-5; the D gene is possibly TRBD1 (6 bases). In germline, CDR1 is MDHEN, CDR2 SYDVKM. The V and J ends lost 6 bases and 6 bases respectively, with 24 bases between them. The length of the CDR3 is 17 residues. This CDR3 is CASRYIEGSSGVQPQHF. CDR3 bases: TGTGCCAGCAGGTACATTGAGGGGAGTTCAGGGGTTCAGCCCCAGCATTTT.

The chain has TRBV5-4 and TRBJ2-1; TRBD2 might be the D (6 bases). This CDR3 has 14 residues. Trimming removed 5 bases at V and 5 bases at J, with 14 bases between. Looked up from germline, CDR1 is SGHNT and CDR2 is YYREEE (reference sequence). The CDR3 DNA reads TGTGCCAGCAGTCAAATAGGGGAGGACAATGAGCAGTTCTTC. It codes for CASSQIGEDNEQFF.

The rearrangement links TRBV9 to TRBJ2-7, with D uncertain. The V end was cut by 0 bases, the J end by 2 bases, with 9 bases between. CDR3 size: 14 residues. Germline CDR1 SGDLS, CDR2 YYNGEE. DNA for the CDR3: TGTGCCAGCAGCGTAGGGGCAGCAACCTACGAGCAGTACTTC. Its protein product is CASSVGAATYEQYF.

The chain is built from TRBV5-6 and TRBJ1-3; 7 bases fit TRBD1. The V gene's germline CDR1 is SGHDT and CDR2 YYEEEE. V lost 2 bases, J lost 0 bases, and 8 bases stayed unmatched. The CDR3 has 17 residues. The DNA of the CDR3 is TGTGCCAGCAGCTTCCCCACAGGGGCAGCCTCTGGAAACACCATATATTTT. Its translation is CASSFPTGAASGNTIYF.

The chain links TRBV28 to TRBJ2-7; possibly TRBD2 for D (6 bases). V was cut by 6 bases and J by 5 bases, with 14 bases left in between. This CDR3 is 13 amino acids long. Per the germline V gene, CDR1 is MDHEN and CDR2 is SYDVKM. The CDR3 protein is CASRLGGGNEQYF. The DNA for the CDR3 is TGTGCCAGCAGATTGGGCGGCGGGAACGAGCAGTACTTC.

This clone showed up just once. The rearrangement joins TRBV6-5 to TRBJ2-7, with 7 bases lining up with TRBD1. This CDR3 contains 12 residues. CDR1 and CDR2 from the germline V gene are MNHEY and SVGAGI. The V and J ends lost 6 bases and 6 bases, in that order; junction bases with no gene match: 5. CDR3 region: CASRTGDLEQYF. In nucleotides, the CDR3 is TGTGCCAGCAGAACAGGGGATCTCGAGCAGTACTTC.

The J gene is TRBJ2-1, the V gene TRBV14, with TRBD2 matching over 11 bases. The trim removed 4 bases at V and 9 bases at J, leaving 8 bases unmatched. This CDR3 has 15 residues. The germline gives CDR1 SGHDN, CDR2 FVKESK. The CDR3, as DNA: TGTGCCAGCAGCCCTACTAGCGGGAGAGGGGGTGAGCAGTTCTTC. Translation gives CASSPTSGRGGEQFF.

The chain couples TRBV7-2 to TRBJ2-2; D uncertain. This CDR3 has 16 amino acids. Germline V gene sequence: CDR1 SGHTA, CDR2 FQGNSA. Trimming stripped 2 bases from V and 0 bases from J, with 10 bases between. CDR3 nucleotides: TGTGCCAGCAGCTTATCTGGGTCGGCGAACACCGGGGAGCTGTTTTTT. Translation: CASSLSGSANTGELFF.

This chain links TRBV7-2 with TRBJ1-6; D may be TRBD1 (6 bases). Germline lookup yields CDR1 SGHTA and CDR2 FQGNSA. This CDR3 spans 17 amino acids. Trimming took 5 bases from V and 2 from J, leaving 16 bases between them. This CDR3 reads CASSPDAGGPYNSPLHF. Here the CDR3 DNA reads TGTGCCAGCAGCCCGGACGCCGGGGGCCCCTATAATTCACCCCTCCACTTT. The variable domain in full, with the rest retrieved from reference TRBV7-2 and TRBJ1-6, is GAGVSQSPSNKVTEKGKDVELRCDPISGHTALYWYRQSLGQGLEFLIYFQGNSAPDKSGLPSDRFSAERTGGSVSTLTIQRTQQEDSAVYLCASSPDAGGPYNSPLHFGNGTRLTVT.

V gene TRBV5-1 combines with J gene TRBJ2-1, with D uncertain. The CDR3 is 14 amino acids. Germline CDR1 and CDR2: SGHRS and YFSETQ. V lost 0 bases and J lost 5, with 9 bases in between. The CDR3 loop reads CASSLGGSHNEQFF. The CDR3 DNA follows: TGCGCCAGCAGCTTGGGTGGCAGCCACAATGAGCAGTTCTTC.

This clone was observed a handful of times. This rearrangement joins TRBV28 to TRBJ1-1; no clear D gene. Trimming removed 5 bases from V and 8 bases from J, with 12 bases in between. The CDR3 has 12 amino acids. Germline CDR1 and CDR2: MDHEN and SYDVKM. DNA for the CDR3: TGTGCCAGCAGTATTGGAGGGAGGGAAGCTTTCTTT. Translated: CASSIGGREAFF.

V gene TRBV5-1 combines with J gene TRBJ2-3; D may be TRBD1 or TRBD2 (5 bases each). Germline V CDR1 and CDR2: SGHRS, YFSETQ. Trimming removed 5 bases at V and 4 bases at J, with 11 bases between. This CDR3 comprises 13 residues. DNA of the CDR3: TGCGCCAGCAGTACAGGAGGCCCAGATACGCAGTATTTT. It specifies CASSTGGPDTQYF. The full variable domain, its missing parts supplied by reference TRBV5-1 and TRBJ2-3, is KAGVTQTPRYLIKTRGQQVTLSCSPISGHRSVSWYQQTPGQGLQFLFEYFSETQRNKGNFPGRFSGRQFSNSRSEMNVSTLELGDSALYLCASSTGGPDTQYFGPGTRLTVL.

The table lists this clone with a count of one. The V and J genes are TRBV6-5 and TRBJ2-1; no clear D gene. V was trimmed by 9 bases and J by 0 bases, leaving 15 bases between them. Germline lookup yields CDR1 MNHEY and CDR2 SVGAGI. The CDR3 contains 15 residues. The CDR3 protein is CASCGRTRSYNEQFF. The CDR3 DNA follows: TGTGCCAGTTGTGGACGGACCCGCTCCTACAATGAGCAGTTCTTC.

The chain employs TRBV7-8 and TRBJ1-3; possible D gene TRBD1, 6 bases. The CDR3 contains 16 residues. The V end was cut by 6 bases, the J end by 0 bases, with 15 bases between. Per the germline V gene, CDR1 is SGHVS and CDR2 is FQNEAQ. The CDR3, as DNA: TGTGCCAGCAGGCGCGGAACAGGGCTCTCTGGAAACACCATATATTTT. Protein: CASRRGTGLSGNTIYF.

The rearrangement links TRBV6-4 to TRBJ1-1; 7 nucleotides align to TRBD1. Germline V gene lookup returns CDR1 MRHNA and CDR2 SNTAGT. Germline trimming cut 0 bases from V and 2 bases from J; bases unmatched to any gene: 3. The length of the CDR3 is 15 residues. CDR3 nucleotides: TGTGCCAGCAGTGACTCGAACAGGGGTAACACTGAAGCTTTCTTT. Translated, it gives CASSDSNRGNTEAFF.

This sequence joins TRBV7-9 and TRBJ2-5; the match to TRBD1 covers 8 bases. Germline V CDR1 and CDR2: SEHNR, FQNEAQ (reference sequence). Trimming took 0 bases from V and 5 from J; bases not matched to a gene: 11. The CDR3 sequence is 17 residues long. CDR3 in amino acids: CASSLASRGRMEETQYF. CDR3 coding DNA: TGTGCCAGCAGCTTAGCGTCCAGGGGGCGTATGGAGGAGACCCAGTACTTC.

The rearrangement joins TRBV11-3 to TRBJ2-5; D is perhaps TRBD1 (5 bases). The V end lost 5 bases, the J end lost 5 bases, and 6 bases lay between the germline ends. Germline V gene sequence: CDR1 SGHNT, CDR2 YENEEA. This CDR3 is built from 11 residues. The DNA of the CDR3 is TGTGCCAGCAGCACAGGCGAGACCCAGTACTTC. Translated, it gives CASSTGETQYF.